This section outlines one TCR beta chain sequence together with its context. The entry originates in a study of Ad26.COV2.S vaccination and SARS-CoV-2 variants. Sequencing used immunoSEQ multiplex PCR; TCRdb keeps in-frame clones, though not all of them. The sample contains roughly 350,000 clones, less than 90% of which appear only once. The treatment: over 15 received Ad26.COV2.S at low or high dose, single or two shots; a few received placebo; per-sample allocation not given. Collection of the samples took place on day 63 after the first injection of vaccine or placebo. Losses at the gene ends were 4 bases for V and 6 bases for J; bases not matched to a gene: 6. This CDR3 spans 14 amino acids. Germline V gene sequence: CDR1 SGHDT, CDR2 YYEEEE.

The sequenced sample was peripheral blood, obtained in a trial of Ad26.COV2.S vaccine versus placebo. The receptor was isolated from a person between 18 and 59 years old who received the Ad26.COV2.S COVID-19 vaccine or a placebo. The chain has TRBV5-6 and TRBJ2-1; TRBD1 agrees at 8 bases. The CDR3 DNA sequence: TGTGCCAGCAGCCTGACCGGGACAGGCAATGAGCAGTTCTTC. It encodes CASSLTGTGNEQFF.